This T cell receptor (beta chain) was identified during a study of cytomegalovirus exposure and HLA in healthy donors. Study conclusions and caveats: It is likely that the observed cluster of highly shared sequence variants was a sequencing artifact. In vitro testing confirmed three CMV-associated chains as specific for CMV antigens. Whilst most TCR sequences proved rare, a subset of public TCRs occurred across many donors.

The PCR made use of 60 Vbeta and 13 Jbeta primers. The table came from immunoSEQ multiplex PCR; TCRdb's copy has only in-frame clones and leaves some out. Altogether some 98,000 clones are present, around 80% being singletons, with the ten largest covering about 1.5%. Turning to this clone: Its antigen remains unidentified.

The CDR3 spans 16 residues. V shed 4 bases, J shed 1 base, and the junction held 9 bases outside the gene matches. Looked up from germline, CDR1 is SGHDT and CDR2 is YYEEEE. Sequencing was performed on PBMCs. This receptor was obtained from a man in his forties in good health and CMV-seronegative. The chain links TRBV5-6 to TRBJ1-2; 8 positions agree with TRBD1. The CDR3 protein is CASSTGTGRGNYGYTF. The CDR3 region has the DNA TGTGCCAGCAGCACGGGGACAGGAAGGGGTAACTATGGCTACACCTTC.